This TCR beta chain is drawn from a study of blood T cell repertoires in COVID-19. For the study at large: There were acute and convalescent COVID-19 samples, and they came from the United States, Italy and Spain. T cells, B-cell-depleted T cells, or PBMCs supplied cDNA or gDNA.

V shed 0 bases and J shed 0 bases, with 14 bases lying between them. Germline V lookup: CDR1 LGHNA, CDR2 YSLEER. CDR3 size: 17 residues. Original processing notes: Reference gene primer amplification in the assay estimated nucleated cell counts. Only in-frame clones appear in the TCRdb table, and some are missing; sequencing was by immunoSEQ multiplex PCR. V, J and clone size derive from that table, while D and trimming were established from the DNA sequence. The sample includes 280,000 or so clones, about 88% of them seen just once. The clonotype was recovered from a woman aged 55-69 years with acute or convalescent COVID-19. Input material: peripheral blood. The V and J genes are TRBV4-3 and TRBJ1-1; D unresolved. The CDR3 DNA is TGCGCCAGCAGCCAAGAAGCGGTCTTAGGTGTGAACACTGAAGCTTTCTTT. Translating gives CASSQEAVLGVNTEAFF.